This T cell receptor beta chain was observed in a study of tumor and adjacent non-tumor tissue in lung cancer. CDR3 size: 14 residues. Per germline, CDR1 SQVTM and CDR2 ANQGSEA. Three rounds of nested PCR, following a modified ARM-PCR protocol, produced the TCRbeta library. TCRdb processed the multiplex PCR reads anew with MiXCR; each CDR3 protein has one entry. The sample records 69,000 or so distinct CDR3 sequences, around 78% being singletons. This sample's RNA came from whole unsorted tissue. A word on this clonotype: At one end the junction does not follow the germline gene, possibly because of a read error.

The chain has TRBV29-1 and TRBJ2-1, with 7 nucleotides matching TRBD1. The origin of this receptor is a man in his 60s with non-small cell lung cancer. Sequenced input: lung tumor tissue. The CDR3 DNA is TGCAGCGTCCACCTGGACAGGACCTACAATGAGCACTTCTTT. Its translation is CSVHLDRTYNEHFF.